This paragraph covers one T cell receptor beta chain sequence. The sample originates from a study of blood T cell repertoires in COVID-19. About the study: PBMCs, B-cell-depleted T cells, or T cells were the source of the cDNA or gDNA that made up the material.

V lost 0 bases and J 2 bases, leaving 6 bases between the germline ends. Germline V gene sequence: CDR1 LGHNA, CDR2 YSLEER. The CDR3 spans 14 residues. The data were produced by immunoSEQ multiplex PCR, yet TCRdb's version contains in-frame clones alone and is incomplete. The profile covers under 150,000 clones, with under 90% appearing a single time and approximately 6.1% taken by the ten largest. The V call is TRBV4-3, the J call TRBJ2-3; a weak D match, TRBD1 (5 bases). The specimen was peripheral blood. The clonotype comes from a human donor in a cohort sampled during active COVID-19. CDR3 sequence reads: CASSQDRATDTQYF. CDR3 DNA sequence: TGCGCCAGCAGCCAAGACAGGGCCACAGATACGCAGTATTTT.